The rows below give T cell receptor beta chains drawn from one sample of a study of monozygotic twins with inflammatory bowel disease. TCRdb re-called the 5' RACE reads and shows each CDR3 protein once, DNA omitted. Recorded for this sample: around 410,000 distinct CDR3 sequences. The sample taken for sequencing was blood. These receptors originate from a human donor with ulcerative colitis or Crohn's disease, or a healthy co-twin of an affected twin (not recorded which). Each CDR3 is given with its conserved first and last residue.

V: TRBV7-9; length: 14; J: TRBJ1-2; CDR3: CASSQTGERNGYTF
V: TRBV6-1; length: 13; J: TRBJ2-7; CDR3: CASSEGTRYEQYF
V: TRBV9; length: 13; J: TRBJ2-5; CDR3: CASSVLGDETQYF
V: TRBV18; length: 14; J: TRBJ1-2; CDR3: CASSPVRQGGGYTF
V: TRBV7-9; length: 13; J: TRBJ2-7; CDR3: CASSLALKDEQYF
V: TRBV6-1; length: 15; J: TRBJ2-1; CDR3: CASSGEIVTYNEQFF
V: TRBV12-3/TRBV12-4; length: 11; J: TRBJ1-4; CDR3: CASSFGKKLFF
V: TRBV7-9; length: 15; J: TRBJ2-2; CDR3: CASRGPESFTGELFF
V: TRBV20-1; length: 18; J: TRBJ2-1; CDR3: CSARSGTSGGPIRNEQFF
V: TRBV5-1; length: 14; J: TRBJ2-5; CDR3: CASTDGGIQETQYF
V: TRBV5-1; length: 14; J: TRBJ1-1; CDR3: CASSPRGGDTEAFF
V: TRBV6-1; length: 12; J: TRBJ1-1; CDR3: CALTSSNTEAFF
V: TRBV7-9; length: 14; J: TRBJ1-6; CDR3: CASSLTGLNSPLHF
V: TRBV7-2; length: 17; J: TRBJ1-5; CDR3: CASSLGGSGAPYQPQHF
V: TRBV5-4; length: 15; J: TRBJ2-7; CDR3: CASSLKDRVSYEQYF
V: TRBV27; length: 15; J: TRBJ1-3; CDR3: CASSLRRGLGNTIYF
V: TRBV19; length: 12; J: TRBJ2-1; CDR3: CASSIAATRQFF
V: TRBV29-1; length: 15; J: TRBJ2-3; CDR3: CSAGGADTSTDTQYF
V: TRBV4-3; length: 15; J: TRBJ2-3; CDR3: CASSQDGTGFDTQYF
V: TRBV20-1; length: 14; J: TRBJ2-3; CDR3: CSSSTSGSTDTQYF
V: TRBV4-3; length: 14; J: TRBJ1-1; CDR3: CASSQDRTDEKAFF
V: TRBV20-1; length: 15; J: TRBJ2-7; CDR3: CSASVYRVTAPEQYF
V: TRBV7-3; length: 13; J: TRBJ1-1; CDR3: CASASGLTGEAFF
V: TRBV3-1; length: 16; J: TRBJ2-3; CDR3: CASSQYQREVADTQYF
V: TRBV30; length: 14; J: TRBJ2-1; CDR3: CAWSDGTSYNEQFF
V: TRBV30; length: 15; J: TRBJ2-1; CDR3: CAWSVGTTRYNEQFF
V: TRBV20-1; length: 14; J: TRBJ2-1; CDR3: CSARSGGFEGEQFF
V: TRBV25-1; length: 15; J: TRBJ2-7; CDR3: CASSESSYAIWEQYF
V: TRBV6-1; length: 17; J: TRBJ2-4; CDR3: CASSESRTLSAKNIQYF